This entry concerns a single TCR beta chain. Some clones are missing from TCRdb's copy, which holds only in-frame ones; the method was immunoSEQ multiplex PCR. This sample yields roughly 130,000 clones, of which 90% to 95% are seen a single time; about 1.5% belongs to the top ten. The sample belongs to a study of control samples from healthy donors and cancer patients. V lost 0 bases to trimming and J lost 6 bases, with 16 bases between them. Per the germline V gene, CDR1 is SNHLY and CDR2 is FYNNEI. This CDR3 has 16 residues. This chain joins TRBV2 and TRBJ2-3, with D possibly TRBD2 on 6 matching bases. The sequencing input was PBMCs. This receptor was identified in a man aged 50 to 60 with head and neck cancer. The CDR3 sequence: CASSEAGGRPRDTQYF. The CDR3 nucleotides are TGTGCCAGCAGTGAAGCGGGGGGAAGACCGAGGGATACGCAGTATTTT.